Shown below are 6 T cell receptor beta chains from a single sample sequenced in a study of lymphopenia after photon versus proton radiotherapy. Using immunoSEQ multiplex PCR, the repertoire was profiled, and TCRdb retains in-frame clones only, with some absent. The table has about 70,000 clones, roughly 92% seen once. Specimen: peripheral blood, collected from a patient treated with photon-based radiotherapy. The receptors shown here come from a woman aged 35 to 49 with cholangiocarcinoma.

The chain couples TRBV20-1 to TRBJ1-1; D not resolved. CDR3 length: 8 residues. V lost 5 bases and J 8 bases, leaving 3 bases between the germline ends. Germline values: CDR1 DFQATT, CDR2 SNEGSKA (reference sequence). CDR3 nucleotides: TGCAGTGCTCGGGAAGCTTTCTTT. This gives the protein CSAREAFF.

The rearrangement uses TRBV30 and TRBJ2-3, with 9 bases lining up with TRBD1. The CDR3 consists of 15 residues. Germline assignment: CDR1 GTSNPN and CDR2 SVGIG (reference sequence). Losses at the gene ends were 5 bases for V and 3 bases for J; bases not matched to a gene: 9. As DNA, the CDR3 is TGTGCCTGGGAACCTCCGGGACAGGGAACAGATACGCAGTATTTT. Its translation is CAWEPPGQGTDTQYF.

This CDR3 is CASSYYPGELFF. CDR3 DNA sequence: TGTGCCAGCAGCTATTACCCCGGGGAGCTGTTTTTT. The genes are TRBV5-4 and TRBJ2-2, with D hard to call. The germline V gene encodes CDR1 SGHNT and CDR2 YYREEE (reference sequence). This CDR3 contains 12 residues. Deletions cut 3 bases from V and 6 bases from J, with 6 bases between. The full variable domain, its missing parts supplied by reference TRBV5-4 and TRBJ2-2, is ETGVTQSPTHLIKTRGQQVTLRCSSQSGHNTVSWYQQALGQGPQFIFQYYREEENGRGNFPPRFSGLQFPNYSSELNVNALELDDSALYLCASSYYPGELFFGEGSRLTVL.

The chain combines TRBV9 with TRBJ1-1, with D perhaps TRBD1 (5 bases). The CDR3 covers 15 residues. The germline gives CDR1 SGDLS, CDR2 YYNGEE. Deletions cut 3 bases from V and 5 bases from J, with 17 bases between. CDR3 bases: TGTGCCAGCAGCGCAGGGACGGGGGGTAAAACTGAAGCTTTCTTT. Residues: CASSAGTGGKTEAFF. The full variable domain, completed using reference TRBV9 and TRBJ1-1, is DSGVTQTPKHLITATGQRVTLRCSPRSGDLSVYWYQQSLDQGLQFLIQYYNGEERAKGNILERFSAQQFPDLHSELNLSSLELGDSALYFCASSAGTGGKTEAFFGQGTRLTVV.

The chain links TRBV14 to TRBJ2-7; D uncertain. Trimming left V 0 bases short and J 0 bases short, with 15 bases between. The germline V gene encodes CDR1 SGHDN and CDR2 FVKESK. The CDR3 contains 17 residues. CDR3 in DNA: TGTGCCAGCAGCCAAGATATAGGCCCTCTTCTCTCCTACGAGCAGTACTTC. As protein: CASSQDIGPLLSYEQYF. Looking up the rest from reference TRBV14 and TRBJ2-7 gives the full variable domain: EAGVTQFPSHSVIEKGQTVTLRCDPISGHDNLYWYRRVMGKEIKFLLHFVKESKQDESGMPNNRFLAERTGGTYSTLKVQPAELEDSGVYFCASSQDIGPLLSYEQYFGPGTRLTVT.

The rearrangement uses TRBV5-6 and TRBJ2-7; D might be TRBD1 or TRBD2, each matching 6 bases. The CDR3 covers 15 residues. Trimming took off 2 bases at V and 4 bases at J, with 16 bases between the two ends. Germline V CDR1 and CDR2: SGHDT, YYEEEE. The CDR3 region has the DNA TGTGCCAGCAGCTTTAGGGGGGTGGGTCCTTACGAGCAGTACTTC. Protein sequence: CASSFRGVGPYEQYF.